This T cell receptor (beta chain) was found in a study of control samples from healthy donors and cancer patients. This CDR3 has 12 residues. Germline V gene lookup returns CDR1 MDHEN and CDR2 SYDVKM. The germline V and J ends were trimmed by 4 bases and 7 bases, with 11 bases remaining between them. Libraries were prepared by immunoSEQ multiplex PCR; TCRdb keeps only in-frame clonotypes and omits some of them. The table records tens of thousands of clones, roughly nine tenths of them present only once. What was sequenced was blood. The clonotype originates from a woman aged 45-65 years in good health. V usage is TRBV28 and J usage is TRBJ2-7; no reliable D call. The CDR3 DNA reads TGTGCCAGCAGTTCCCCATTAAGGGAGCAGTACTTC. Its translation: CASSSPLREQYF.